The entry below describes one T cell receptor beta chain. Participants spanned ages about 18 to 100 years and resided in 20 to 30 US areas. Cohorts were determined from participant-reported clinical history. Under the authors' procedure: Amplification from reference gene primers served as the basis for estimated nucleated cell counts. Profiling relied on immunoSEQ multiplex PCR, and the TCRdb table lists in-frame clones only, not all of them. V, J and clone size reflect that table, while D and trimming were determined from the DNA. The table has approximately 360,000 clones, around 87% seen once. Germline CDR1 is SGHAT and CDR2 is FQDESV (reference sequence). Trimming stripped 1 base from V and 1 base from J, with 12 bases between. The CDR3 extends over 16 amino acids. This specimen belongs to a study of blood T cell repertoires in COVID-19. In the study overall: COVID-19 samples collected from the United States, Italy and Spain covered acute and convalescent phases.

This sequence was found in a woman aged 25 to 39 with acute COVID-19. Sequenced input: PBMCs or T cells enriched from blood (not recorded which). The J gene is TRBJ2-3, the V gene TRBV11-1, with a weak D call TRBD2 (6 bases). The CDR3 reads CASSLVPSARTDTQYF. As DNA, the CDR3 is TGTGCCAGCAGCTTAGTTCCTAGCGCCCGCACAGATACGCAGTATTTT.